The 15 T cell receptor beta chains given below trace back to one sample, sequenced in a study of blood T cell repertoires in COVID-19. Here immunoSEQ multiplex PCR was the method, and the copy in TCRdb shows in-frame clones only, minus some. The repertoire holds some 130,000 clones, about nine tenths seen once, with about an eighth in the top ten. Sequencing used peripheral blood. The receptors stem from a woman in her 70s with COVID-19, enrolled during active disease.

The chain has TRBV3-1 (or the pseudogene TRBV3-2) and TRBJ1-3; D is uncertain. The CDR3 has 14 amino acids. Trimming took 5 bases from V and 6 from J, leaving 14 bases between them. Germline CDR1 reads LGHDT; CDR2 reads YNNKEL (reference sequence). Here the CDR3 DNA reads TGTGCCAGCAGCTTACGGGAGAGCTTAAACACCATATATTTT. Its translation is CASSLRESLNTIYF.

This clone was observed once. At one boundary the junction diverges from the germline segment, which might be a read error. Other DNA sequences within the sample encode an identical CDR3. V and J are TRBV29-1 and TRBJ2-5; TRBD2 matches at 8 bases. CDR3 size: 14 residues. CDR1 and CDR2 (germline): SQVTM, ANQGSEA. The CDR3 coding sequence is TGCCGCGTGGGGGCACCGGGGGGGGCAGAGACCCAGTACTTC. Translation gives CRVGAPGGAETQYF.

The CDR3 nucleotides read TGCAGCGTGGGACAGCTCTCTGGAAACACCATATATTTT. Its protein is CSVGQLSGNTIYF. The rearrangement joins TRBV29-1 to TRBJ1-3, with 7 bases identical to TRBD1. The CDR3 spans 13 residues. The V gene's germline CDR1 is SQVTM and CDR2 ANQGSEA. Germline trimming cut 6 bases from V and 0 bases from J; bases unmatched to any gene: 2.

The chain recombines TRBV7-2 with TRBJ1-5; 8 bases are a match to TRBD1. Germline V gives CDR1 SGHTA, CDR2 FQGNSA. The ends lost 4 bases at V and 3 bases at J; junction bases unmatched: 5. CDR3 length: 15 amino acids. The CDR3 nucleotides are TGTGCCAGCAGCTCGGACAGGGTGGACAATCAGCCCCAGCATTTT. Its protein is CASSSDRVDNQPQHF.

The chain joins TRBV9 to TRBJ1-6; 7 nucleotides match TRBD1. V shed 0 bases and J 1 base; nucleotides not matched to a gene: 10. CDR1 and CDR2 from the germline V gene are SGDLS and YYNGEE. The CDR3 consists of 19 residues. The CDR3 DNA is TGTGCCAGCAGCGTAGGGACAGGCCCCTCGGGGTCCTATAATTCACCCCTCCACTTT. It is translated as CASSVGTGPSGSYNSPLHF.

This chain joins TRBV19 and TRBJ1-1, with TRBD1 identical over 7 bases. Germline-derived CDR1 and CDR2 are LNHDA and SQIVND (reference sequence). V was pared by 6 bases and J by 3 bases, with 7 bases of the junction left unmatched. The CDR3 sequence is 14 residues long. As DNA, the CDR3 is TGTGCCAGTAGGGGCGACGACAGGGACACTGAAGCTTTCTTT. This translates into CASRGDDRDTEAFF.

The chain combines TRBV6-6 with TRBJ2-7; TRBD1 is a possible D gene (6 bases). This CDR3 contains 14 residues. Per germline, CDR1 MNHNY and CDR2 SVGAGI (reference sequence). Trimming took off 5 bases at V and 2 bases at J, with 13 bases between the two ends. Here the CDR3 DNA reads TGTGCCAGCAGTACACAGGGTGTTACCTACGAGCAGTACTTC. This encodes CASSTQGVTYEQYF.

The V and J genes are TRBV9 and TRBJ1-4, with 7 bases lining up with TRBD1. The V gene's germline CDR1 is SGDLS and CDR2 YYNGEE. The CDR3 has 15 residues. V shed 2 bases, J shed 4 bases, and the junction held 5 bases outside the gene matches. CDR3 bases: TGTGCCAGCAGCGTCGGACAGGCGTTTAATGAAAAACTGTTTTTT. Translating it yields CASSVGQAFNEKLFF.

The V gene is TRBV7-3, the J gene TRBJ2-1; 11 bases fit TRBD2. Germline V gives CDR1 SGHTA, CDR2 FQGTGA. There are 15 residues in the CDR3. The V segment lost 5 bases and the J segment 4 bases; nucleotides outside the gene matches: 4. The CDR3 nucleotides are TGTGCCAGCAGCACACTAGCGGGGGAATACAATGAGCAGTTCTTC. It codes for CASSTLAGEYNEQFF.

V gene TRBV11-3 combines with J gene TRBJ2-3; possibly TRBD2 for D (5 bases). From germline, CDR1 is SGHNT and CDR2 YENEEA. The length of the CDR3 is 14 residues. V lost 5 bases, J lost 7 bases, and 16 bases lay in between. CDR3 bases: TGTGCCAGCAGCCGAGGGTCCCAAGGGCATACGCAGTATTTT. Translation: CASSRGSQGHTQYF.

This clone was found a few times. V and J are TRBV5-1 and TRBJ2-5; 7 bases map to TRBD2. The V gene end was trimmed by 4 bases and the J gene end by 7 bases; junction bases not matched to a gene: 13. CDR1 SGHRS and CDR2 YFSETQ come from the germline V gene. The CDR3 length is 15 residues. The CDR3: CASSPDERGGGTQYF. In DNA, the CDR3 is TGCGCCAGCAGCCCCGATGAGCGGGGCGGAGGGACCCAGTACTTC.

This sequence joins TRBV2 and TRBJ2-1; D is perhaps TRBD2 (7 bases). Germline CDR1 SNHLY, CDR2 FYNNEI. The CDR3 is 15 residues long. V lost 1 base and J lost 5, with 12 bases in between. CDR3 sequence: CASSEEAGAHNEQFF. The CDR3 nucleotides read TGTGCCAGCAGTGAAGAGGCGGGGGCCCACAATGAGCAGTTCTTC.

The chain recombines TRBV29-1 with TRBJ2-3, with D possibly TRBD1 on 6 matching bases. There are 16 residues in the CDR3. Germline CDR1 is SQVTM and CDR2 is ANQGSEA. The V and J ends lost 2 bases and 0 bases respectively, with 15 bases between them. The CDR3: CSVETTRRGSTDTQYF. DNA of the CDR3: TGCAGCGTTGAAACCACCCGAAGGGGGAGCACAGATACGCAGTATTTT.

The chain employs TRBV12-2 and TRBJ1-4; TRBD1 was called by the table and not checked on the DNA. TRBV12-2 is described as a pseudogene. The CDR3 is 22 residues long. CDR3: CASRSTGAQLLSRSQTNEKLFF. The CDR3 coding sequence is TGTGCAAGTCGCTCCACTGGGGCCCAATTACTCTCGAGGTCCCAAACTAATGAAAAACTGTTTTTT.

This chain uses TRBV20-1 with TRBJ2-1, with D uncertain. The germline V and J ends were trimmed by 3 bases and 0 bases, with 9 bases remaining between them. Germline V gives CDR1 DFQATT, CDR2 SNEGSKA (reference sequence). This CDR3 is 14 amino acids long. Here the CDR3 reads CSASLTHSYNEQFF. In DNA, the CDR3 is TGCAGTGCTAGTCTAACCCACTCCTACAATGAGCAGTTCTTC.